Listed here are 11 T cell receptor beta chains from one sample, sequenced in a study of T cells in Graves' hyperthyroidism and ophthalmopathy. Amplified TCR beta CDR3 regions derived from RNA transcripts. The study used the HTBI primer set for a first-round RT-PCR of the TCR CDR3. TCRdb reanalysed the multiplex PCR reads using MiXCR and keeps one entry per CDR3 protein. The sample has 300,000 to 400,000 distinct CDR3 sequences; more than 14% are singletons. Sequencing was performed on blood. These receptors came from a woman aged 25-40 years with Graves' ophthalmopathy.

This clonotype showed up many times. V gene TRBV20-1 combines with J gene TRBJ1-5, with D uncertain. V gave up 5 bases and J gave up 0 bases, with 11 bases separating them. Germline CDR1 is DFQATT and CDR2 is SNEGSKA (reference sequence). This CDR3 is 14 amino acids long. CDR3 nucleotides: TGCAGTGCTGCCAGGAGGTATAGCAATCAGCCCCAGCATTTT. It translates to CSAARRYSNQPQHF.

Many counts were recorded for this clonotype. The V gene is TRBV7-2, the J gene TRBJ1-4, with a possible D match to TRBD1 (6 bases). V dropped 1 base and J dropped 11 bases, with 14 bases sitting between them. The CDR3 has 14 amino acids. Germline V gene data show CDR1 as SGHTA and CDR2 as FQGNSA. CDR3 coding DNA: TGTGCCAGCAGCTTAGACAGGGATGCGGGGAAACTGTTTTTT. Its translation is CASSLDRDAGKLFF. Filled out from reference TRBV7-2 and TRBJ1-4, the complete variable domain reads GAGVSQSPSNKVTEKGKDVELRCDPISGHTALYWYRQSLGQGLEFLIYFQGNSAPDKSGLPSDRFSAERTGGSVSTLTIQRTQQEDSAVYLCASSLDRDAGKLFFGSGTQLSVL.

This clonotype was seen ten or more times. The chain joins TRBV3-1 to TRBJ1-6, with D perhaps TRBD1 (6 bases). Between the trimmed V and J ends, which lost 3 bases and 10 bases, there was a span of 13 bases. CDR1 is LGHDT and CDR2 is YNNKEL in the germline V gene (reference sequence). The CDR3 covers 14 residues. This CDR3 is CASSHGQLRSPLHF. The CDR3, as DNA: TGTGCCAGCAGCCATGGACAGCTTAGATCACCCCTCCACTTT.

In the case of this clonotype: A much larger clone lies one base from this, so it may be a read error. This chain joins TRBV6-2 or TRBV6-3 and TRBJ2-1; D gene uncertain. CDR3 size: 13 residues. The germline V and J ends were trimmed by 0 bases and 8 bases, with 8 bases remaining between them. Germline CDR1 and CDR2: MNHEY and SVGEGT. As DNA, the CDR3 is TGTGCCAGCAGTTACTCGGCGGCCTATGAGCAGTTCTTC. It encodes CASSYSAAYEQFF.

This clonotype has ten or more counts. The rearrangement uses TRBV18 and TRBJ1-5; D is uncertain. V dropped 2 bases and J dropped 0 bases, with 8 bases sitting between them. CDR3 length equals 15 residues. The germline V gene has CDR1 KGHSH and CDR2 LQKENI. CDR3 sequence (DNA): TGTGCCAGCTCACCAAGAGAATATAGCAATCAGCCCCAGCATTTT. It translates to CASSPREYSNQPQHF.

The CDR3 spells CASITQGLWEQYF. In nucleotides, the CDR3 is TGTGCCAGCATTACACAGGGGTTGTGGGAGCAGTACTTC. V usage is TRBV6-1 and J usage is TRBJ2-7; 7 bases fit TRBD1. There are 13 residues in the CDR3. J lost 7 bases, V lost 7 bases, and 10 bases had no gene match. CDR1 MNHNS and CDR2 SASEGT come from the germline V gene.

This clonotype has just one count. This chain links TRBV20-1 with TRBJ1-1; 7 nucleotides align to TRBD1. CDR1 is DFQATT, CDR2 SNEGSKA, per germline (reference sequence). J gave up 4 bases and V 1 base, and 6 bases lay outside the gene matches. CDR3 length: 14 residues. The CDR3 is CSARGQGRGTEAFF. DNA for the CDR3: TGCAGTGCTAGAGGACAGGGCCGGGGCACTGAAGCTTTCTTT.

This clonotype was recorded many times. This sequence joins TRBV6-2 or TRBV6-3 and TRBJ2-7; TRBD1 matches 11 bases. V lost 5 bases and J lost 2; bases outside the gene matches: 14. The CDR3 is 18 residues long. Germline V gene data show CDR1 as MNHEY and CDR2 as SVGEGT. CDR3 region: CASSTLLKPGQGAYEQYF. CDR3 sequence (DNA): TGTGCCAGCAGTACCCTCCTGAAACCGGGACAGGGGGCCTACGAGCAGTACTTC.

This clonotype was recorded a few times. The V gene is TRBV7-3, the J gene TRBJ2-1; D may match TRBD1 or TRBD2 (6 bases each). Trimming pared 1 base from V and 7 bases from J, leaving 17 bases between. The CDR3 has 16 amino acids. Per the germline V gene, CDR1 is SGHTA and CDR2 is FQGTGA. CDR3 protein: CASSLSGGGPWNEQFF. The CDR3 coding sequence is TGTGCCAGCAGCTTAAGCGGAGGGGGTCCTTGGAATGAGCAGTTCTTC.

This clonotype has only one observation. A clone one base away is much larger, so this may be a read error. V gene TRBV5-5 combines with J gene TRBJ1-2, with D uncertain. There are 15 residues in the CDR3. Germline CDR1 is SGHKS and CDR2 is YYEKEE (reference sequence). The CDR3 DNA reads TGTGCCAGCAGCTTGGAGGAGGGTTATATCTATGGCTGCACCTTC. It codes for CASSLEEGYIYGCTF.

This clonotype was counted a few times. The CDR3: CASSQPGTGGNEQFF. The CDR3 DNA sequence: TGTGCCAGCAGCCAACCCGGGACAGGGGGTAATGAGCAGTTCTTC. V and J are TRBV27 and TRBJ2-1; 11 bases match TRBD1. After removal of 6 bases from V and 7 bases from J, the junction contained 8 bases not matched to a gene. CDR1 and CDR2 from the germline V gene are MNHEY and SMNVEV (reference sequence). This CDR3 spans 15 amino acids.